This entry features one T cell receptor beta chain sequence. Original processing methods: Amplified reference gene primers provided the basis for estimating nucleated cell counts. The repertoire was sequenced with immunoSEQ multiplex PCR; TCRdb's copy has only in-frame clones and lacks some. V and J calls and clone size are those listed in that table; D and trimming were worked out from the DNA. This table holds under 200,000 clones, roughly 80% found once. One Seattle source followed patients from active infection through their disease course. This sample is part of a study of blood T cell repertoires in COVID-19. The wider study: Samples of COVID-19 (acute and convalescent) were obtained from the United States, Italy and Spain. Nucleic acid was either cDNA or gDNA, and it came from T cells, B-cell-depleted T cells, or PBMCs.

Germline assignment: CDR1 SGDLS and CDR2 YYNGEE. The CDR3 sequence is 13 residues long. V lost 6 bases to trimming and J lost 4 bases, with 8 bases between them. Sequenced material: peripheral blood. The chain couples TRBV9 to TRBJ2-6; D is perhaps TRBD2 (5 bases). The receptor's source is a woman aged 55-69 years with COVID-19, enrolled during active disease. The CDR3 reads CASTGYGANVLTF. DNA of the CDR3: TGTGCCAGCACGGGGTACGGGGCCAACGTCCTGACTTTC. The full variable domain, its missing parts supplied by reference TRBV9 and TRBJ2-6, is DSGVTQTPKHLITATGQRVTLRCSPRSGDLSVYWYQQSLDQGLQFLIQYYNGEERAKGNILERFSAQQFPDLHSELNLSSLELGDSALYFCASTGYGANVLTFGAGSRLTVL.